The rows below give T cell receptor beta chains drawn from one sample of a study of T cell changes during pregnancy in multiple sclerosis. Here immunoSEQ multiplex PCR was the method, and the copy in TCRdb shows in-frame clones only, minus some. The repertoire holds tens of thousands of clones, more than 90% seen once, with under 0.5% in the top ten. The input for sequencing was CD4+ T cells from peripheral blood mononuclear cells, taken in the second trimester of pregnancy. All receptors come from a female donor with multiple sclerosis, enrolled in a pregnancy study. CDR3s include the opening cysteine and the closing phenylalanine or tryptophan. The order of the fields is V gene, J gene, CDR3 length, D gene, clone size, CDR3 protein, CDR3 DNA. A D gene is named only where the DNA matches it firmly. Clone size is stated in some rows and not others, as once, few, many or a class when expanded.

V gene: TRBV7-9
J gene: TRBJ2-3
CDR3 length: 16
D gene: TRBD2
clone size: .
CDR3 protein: CASSFLAGGLSDTQYF
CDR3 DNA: TGTGCCAGCAGCTTTTTAGCGGGAGGACTGTCAGATACGCAGTATTTT

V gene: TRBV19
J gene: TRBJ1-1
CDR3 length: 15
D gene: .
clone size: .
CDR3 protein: CASSPWTAQNTEAFF
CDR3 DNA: TGTGCCAGTAGTCCTTGGACAGCGCAGAACACTGAAGCTTTCTTT

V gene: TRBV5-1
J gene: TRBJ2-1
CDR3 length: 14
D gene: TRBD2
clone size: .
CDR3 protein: CASSPRTSGNEQFF
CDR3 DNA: TGCGCCAGCAGCCCAAGGACTAGCGGAAATGAGCAGTTCTTC

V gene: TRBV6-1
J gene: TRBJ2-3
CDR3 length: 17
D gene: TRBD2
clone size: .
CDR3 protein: CASSAGVAGPSTDTQYF
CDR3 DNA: TGTGCCAGCAGTGCCGGGGTAGCGGGACCAAGCACAGATACGCAGTATTTT

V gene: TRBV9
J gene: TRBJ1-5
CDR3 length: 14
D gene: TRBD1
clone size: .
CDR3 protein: CASSLGQGNQPQHF
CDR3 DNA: TGTGCCAGCAGCCTCGGACAGGGCAATCAGCCCCAGCATTTT

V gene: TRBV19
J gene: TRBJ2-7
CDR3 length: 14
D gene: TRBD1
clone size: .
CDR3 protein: CASSIGQGATEQYF
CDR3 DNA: TGTGCCAGTAGTATAGGTCAGGGGGCGACCGAGCAGTACTTC

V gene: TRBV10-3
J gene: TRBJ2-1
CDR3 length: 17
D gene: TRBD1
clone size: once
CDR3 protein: CAISFSRDRGVGNEQFF
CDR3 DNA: TGTGCCATCAGTTTCTCGAGGGACAGGGGGGTTGGGAATGAGCAGTTCTTC

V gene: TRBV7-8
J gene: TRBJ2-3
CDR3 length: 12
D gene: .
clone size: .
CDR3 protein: CASSRQRDTQYF
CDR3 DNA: TGTGCCAGCAGCCGACAGCGAGATACGCAGTATTTT

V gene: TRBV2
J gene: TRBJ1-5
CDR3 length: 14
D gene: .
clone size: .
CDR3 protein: CASRKDAAGQPQHF
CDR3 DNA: TGTGCCAGCAGGAAAGACGCTGCGGGTCAGCCCCAGCATTTT

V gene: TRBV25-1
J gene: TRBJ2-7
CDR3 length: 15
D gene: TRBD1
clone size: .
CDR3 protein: CASSDLGQGHYEQYF
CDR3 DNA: TGTGCCAGCAGTGACCTAGGACAGGGGCACTACGAGCAGTACTTC

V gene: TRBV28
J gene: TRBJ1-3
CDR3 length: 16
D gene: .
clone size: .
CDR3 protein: CASSLQPAGKGNTIYF
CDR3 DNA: TGTGCCAGCAGTTTGCAACCCGCGGGGAAGGGAAACACCATATATTTT

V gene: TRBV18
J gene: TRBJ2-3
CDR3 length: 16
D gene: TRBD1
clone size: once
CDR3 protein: CASSPSGQGNSDTQYF
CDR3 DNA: TGTGCCAGCTCACCCAGCGGACAGGGGAATTCAGATACGCAGTATTTT

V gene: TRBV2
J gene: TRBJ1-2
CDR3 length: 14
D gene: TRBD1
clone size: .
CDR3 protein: CASSRGQEDYGYTF
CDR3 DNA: TGTGCCAGCAGCCGGGGACAGGAGGACTATGGCTACACCTTC

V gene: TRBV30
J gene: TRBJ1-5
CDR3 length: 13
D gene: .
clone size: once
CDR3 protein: CAWSRGGGEPQHF
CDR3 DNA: TGTGCCTGGAGTCGAGGAGGAGGGGAGCCCCAGCATTTT

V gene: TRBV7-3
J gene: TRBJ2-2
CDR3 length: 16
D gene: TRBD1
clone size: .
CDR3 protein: CASSPGGQGNTGELFF
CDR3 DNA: TGTGCCAGCAGCCCGGGGGGACAGGGAAACACCGGGGAGCTGTTTTTT

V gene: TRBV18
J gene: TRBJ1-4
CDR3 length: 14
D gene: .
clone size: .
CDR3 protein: CASSPRRGEEKLFF
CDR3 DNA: TGTGCCAGCTCACCGAGGAGGGGCGAGGAAAAACTGTTTTTT

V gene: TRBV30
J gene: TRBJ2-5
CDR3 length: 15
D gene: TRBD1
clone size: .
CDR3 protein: CAWGRGQGAQETQYF
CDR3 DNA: TGTGCCTGGGGACGTGGACAGGGGGCCCAAGAGACCCAGTACTTC

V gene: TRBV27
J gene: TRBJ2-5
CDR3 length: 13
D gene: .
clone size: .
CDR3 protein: CASSFGWLETQYF
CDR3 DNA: TGTGCCAGCAGTTTCGGTTGGTTGGAGACCCAGTACTTC

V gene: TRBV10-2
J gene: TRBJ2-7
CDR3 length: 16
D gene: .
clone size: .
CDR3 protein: CASTHLLGLRSYEQYF
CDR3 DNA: TGCGCCAGCACCCATCTCCTGGGGCTCCGCTCCTACGAGCAGTACTTC

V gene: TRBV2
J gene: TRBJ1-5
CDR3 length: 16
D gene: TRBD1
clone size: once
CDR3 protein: CASSLWVVRTGQPQHF
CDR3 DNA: TGTGCCAGCAGCCTCTGGGTGGTAAGGACAGGTCAGCCCCAGCATTTT

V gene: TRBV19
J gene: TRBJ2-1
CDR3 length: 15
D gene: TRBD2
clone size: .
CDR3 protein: CASSSLSGGKNEQFF
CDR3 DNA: TGTGCCAGTAGTTCTCTTAGCGGGGGGAAAAATGAGCAGTTCTTC

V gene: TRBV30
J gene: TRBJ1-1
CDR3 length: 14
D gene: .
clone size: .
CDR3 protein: CAGDPTGTNTEAFF
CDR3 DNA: TGTGCCGGTGATCCGACAGGAACGAACACTGAAGCTTTCTTT

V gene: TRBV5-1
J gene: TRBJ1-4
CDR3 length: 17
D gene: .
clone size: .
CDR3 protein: CASSVGHGGATNEKLFF
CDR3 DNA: TGCGCCAGCAGCGTAGGACACGGAGGGGCAACTAATGAAAAACTGTTTTTT

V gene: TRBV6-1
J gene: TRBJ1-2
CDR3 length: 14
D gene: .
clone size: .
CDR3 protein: CASSEGGQPYGYTF
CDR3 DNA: TGTGCCAGCAGTGAAGGCGGACAACCCTATGGCTACACCTTC

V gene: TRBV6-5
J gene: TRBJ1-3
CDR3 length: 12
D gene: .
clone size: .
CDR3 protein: CASGRDGNTIYF
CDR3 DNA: TGTGCCAGCGGGCGGGATGGAAACACCATATATTTT

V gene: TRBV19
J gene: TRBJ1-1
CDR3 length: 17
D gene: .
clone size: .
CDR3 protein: CASSRSYGQSMNTEAFF
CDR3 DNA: TGTGCCAGTAGTAGGTCTTATGGACAGTCCATGAACACTGAAGCTTTCTTT

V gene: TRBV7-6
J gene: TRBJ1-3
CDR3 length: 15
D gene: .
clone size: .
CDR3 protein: CASSPWKGAGNTIYF
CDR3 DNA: TGTGCCAGCAGCCCTTGGAAAGGAGCGGGAAACACCATATATTTT

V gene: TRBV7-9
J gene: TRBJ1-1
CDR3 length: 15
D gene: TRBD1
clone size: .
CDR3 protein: CASIGQGAEGTEAFF
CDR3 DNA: TGTGCCAGCATCGGACAGGGGGCGGAGGGCACTGAAGCTTTCTTT

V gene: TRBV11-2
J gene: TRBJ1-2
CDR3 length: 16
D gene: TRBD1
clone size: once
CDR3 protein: CASSPTSSTGGYGYTF
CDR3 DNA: TGTGCCAGCAGCCCCACCTCTTCGACAGGGGGTTATGGCTACACCTTC

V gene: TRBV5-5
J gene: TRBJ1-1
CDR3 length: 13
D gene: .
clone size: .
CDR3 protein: CASSLAGVNEAFF
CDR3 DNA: TGTGCCAGCAGCCTCGCCGGGGTTAATGAAGCTTTCTTT

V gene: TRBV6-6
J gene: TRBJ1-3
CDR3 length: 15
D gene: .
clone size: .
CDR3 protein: CASRDRTYSGNTIYF
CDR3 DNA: TGTGCCAGCAGAGACAGAACTTACTCTGGAAACACCATATATTTT

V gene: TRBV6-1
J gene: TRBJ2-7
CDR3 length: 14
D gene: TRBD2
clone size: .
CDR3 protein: CASMYSGPAYEQYF
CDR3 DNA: TGTGCCAGCATGTATAGCGGGCCAGCCTACGAGCAGTACTTC

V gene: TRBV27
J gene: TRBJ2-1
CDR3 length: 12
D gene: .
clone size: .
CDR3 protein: CASRRRASEQFF
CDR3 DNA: TGTGCCAGCAGACGGAGGGCCAGTGAGCAGTTCTTC

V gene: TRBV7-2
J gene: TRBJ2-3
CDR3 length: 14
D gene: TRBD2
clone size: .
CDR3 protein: CASSLRGGRDTQYF
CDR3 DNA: TGTGCCAGCAGCTTACGCGGGGGGCGGGATACGCAGTATTTT

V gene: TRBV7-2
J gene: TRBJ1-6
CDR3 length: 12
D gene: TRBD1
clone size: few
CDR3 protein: CASSDTGEPLHF
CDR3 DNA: TGTGCCAGCAGCGATACAGGGGAACCCCTCCACTTT

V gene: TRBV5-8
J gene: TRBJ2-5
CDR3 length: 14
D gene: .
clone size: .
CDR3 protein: CASTPSWAQETQYF
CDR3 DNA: TGTGCCAGCACCCCATCATGGGCCCAAGAGACCCAGTACTTC

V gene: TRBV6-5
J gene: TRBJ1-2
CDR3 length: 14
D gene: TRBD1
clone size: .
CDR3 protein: CASRPGGMRRGYTF
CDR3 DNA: TGTGCCAGCCGACCAGGGGGGATGCGCCGCGGCTACACCTTC

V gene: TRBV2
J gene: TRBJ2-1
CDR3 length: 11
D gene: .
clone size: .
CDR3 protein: CASSGESKQFF
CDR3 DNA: TGTGCCAGCAGTGGTGAGAGTAAGCAGTTCTTC

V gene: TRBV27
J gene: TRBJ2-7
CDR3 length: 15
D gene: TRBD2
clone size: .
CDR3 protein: CASSFSSGFSYEQYF
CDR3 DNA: TGTGCCAGCAGTTTTTCTAGCGGGTTCTCCTACGAGCAGTACTTC

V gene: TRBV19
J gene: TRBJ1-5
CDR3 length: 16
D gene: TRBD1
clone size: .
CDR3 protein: CASNPQGQGINQPQHF
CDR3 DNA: TGTGCCAGTAACCCCCAGGGACAGGGGATTAATCAGCCCCAGCATTTT

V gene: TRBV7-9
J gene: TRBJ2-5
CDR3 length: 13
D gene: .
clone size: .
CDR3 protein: CASKPAGVETQYF
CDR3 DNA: TGTGCCAGCAAGCCCGCGGGTGTAGAGACCCAGTACTTC

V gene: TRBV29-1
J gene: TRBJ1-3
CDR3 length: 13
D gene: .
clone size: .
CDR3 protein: CSVEADSGNTIYF
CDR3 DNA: TGCAGCGTTGAGGCTGATTCTGGAAACACCATATATTTT

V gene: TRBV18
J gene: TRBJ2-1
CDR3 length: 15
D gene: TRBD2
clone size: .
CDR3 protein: CASSPPGLALVEQFF
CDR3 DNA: TGTGCCAGCTCACCCCCGGGACTAGCGTTGGTTGAGCAGTTCTTC

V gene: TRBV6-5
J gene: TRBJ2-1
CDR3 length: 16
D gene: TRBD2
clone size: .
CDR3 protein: CASSYSTGLAGVEQFF
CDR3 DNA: TGTGCCAGCAGTTACTCGACGGGACTAGCGGGGGTAGAGCAGTTCTTC

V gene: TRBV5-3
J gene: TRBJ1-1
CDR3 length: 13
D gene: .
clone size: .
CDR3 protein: CARSSPLTGEAFF
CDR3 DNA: TGTGCCAGAAGCTCCCCCCTCACGGGTGAAGCTTTCTTT

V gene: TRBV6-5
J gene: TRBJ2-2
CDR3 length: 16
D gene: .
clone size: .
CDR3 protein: CASSYWKSGGTGELFF
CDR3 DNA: TGTGCCAGCAGTTACTGGAAGAGCGGAGGGACCGGGGAGCTGTTTTTT

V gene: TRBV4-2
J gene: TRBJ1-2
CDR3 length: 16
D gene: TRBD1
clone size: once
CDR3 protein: CASSQEGQGARMGYTF
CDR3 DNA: TGTGCCAGCAGCCAAGAGGGACAGGGAGCGAGGATGGGCTACACCTTC

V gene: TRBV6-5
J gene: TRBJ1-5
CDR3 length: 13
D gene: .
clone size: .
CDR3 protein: CASSPQGKGPQHF
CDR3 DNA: TGTGCCAGCAGTCCCCAGGGGAAGGGGCCCCAGCATTTT

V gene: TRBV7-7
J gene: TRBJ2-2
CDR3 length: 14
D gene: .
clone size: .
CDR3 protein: CASSRDTLTGELFF
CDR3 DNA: TGTGCCAGCAGCCGGGACACCCTGACCGGGGAGCTGTTTTTT

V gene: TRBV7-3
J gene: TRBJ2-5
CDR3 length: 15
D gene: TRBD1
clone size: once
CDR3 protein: CASSLDTGVGETQYF
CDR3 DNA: TGTGCCAGCAGCTTAGATACAGGGGTGGGGGAGACCCAGTACTTC

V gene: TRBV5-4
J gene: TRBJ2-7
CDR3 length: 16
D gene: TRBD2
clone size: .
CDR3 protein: CASSLGTGTSAYEQYF
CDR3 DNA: TGTGCCAGCAGCTTGGGGACCGGGACTAGCGCCTACGAGCAGTACTTC

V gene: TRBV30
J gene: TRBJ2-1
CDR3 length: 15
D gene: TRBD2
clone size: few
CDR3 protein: CAWTRTSGGAHEQFF
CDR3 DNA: TGTGCCTGGACTCGGACTAGCGGGGGGGCCCATGAGCAGTTCTTC

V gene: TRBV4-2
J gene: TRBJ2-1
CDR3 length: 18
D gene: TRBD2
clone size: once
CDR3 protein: CASSHLEGLALSYNEQFF
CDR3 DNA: TGTGCCAGCAGCCACCTTGAAGGACTAGCGCTATCCTACAATGAGCAGTTCTTC